This T cell receptor beta chain derives from a study of Graves' ophthalmopathy and Graves' hyperthyroidism (dated by TCRdb to the late 2010s). For context, the study as a whole: Peripheral blood was collected before any treatment was given, at the time of initial diagnosis. To tell Graves' ophthalmopathy apart from Graves' hyperthyroidism, and to predict which patients would progress to ophthalmopathy, the study relied on TCR beta repertoire signatures. Following sample collection, hyperthyroidism patients were given methimazole at a starting dose of 30 mg daily, and ophthalmopathy patients were given high-dose intravenous methylprednisolone. An independent validation cohort comprised fewer than 20 hyperthyroidism patients and roughly 15 patients who later progressed from hyperthyroidism to ophthalmopathy. In total, 120 to 150 blood samples were TCR-sequenced: roughly 45 ophthalmopathy, under 80 hyperthyroidism and some 17 hyperthyroidism-to-ophthalmopathy patients. T-cell repertoires of thyroid tissue and blood were compared in about 6 hyperthyroidism patients. To explore V-J signatures that separate ophthalmopathy from hyperthyroidism, a discovery set of 95 to 100 patients was enrolled, consisting of 40 to 45 with ophthalmopathy and approximately 57 with stable hyperthyroidism. The 75 to 100 discovery patients were randomly split 7:3 into training and test sets.

For repertoire sequencing, the TCR beta CDR3 regions were amplified from RNA transcripts. The first round was an RT-PCR using HTBI primers with the Qiagen OneStep RT-PCR kit, and this first round was followed by a second-round multiplex PCR, then size selection and purification. The libraries underwent paired-end sequencing with 100 bp reads on an Illumina HiSeq2000. As for the authors' bioinformatics: SOAPnuke was used for read processing, and reads with adapters, uncalled bases, a mean Phred below 15, or no exact constant-primer or identifier match were discarded. COPE v1.2.5 was used to merge high-quality paired reads. Clonotypes were defined as unique nucleotide sequences and were aligned to IMGT TRB V, D and J references using MiTCR v1.1. Analysis was restricted to V-J combinations with a frequency above 0.0001, which covered just over 98% of repertoires. A TCR clonal expansion and chaos score per V-J combination was defined as the ratio of F50 clonal expansion to chaos observed in the TCRdist matrix. Welch's t-statistics and random forest were used to narrow the features down to 10 to 15 V-J combinations, which were then fed into a naive Bayes classifier. Thyroid-blood repertoire similarity was quantified with the Morisita-Horn index. TCRdb passed the public sequencing reads through fastp at Q25 and MiXCR, retaining productive beta sequences. Duplicate CDR3 protein sequences are folded into a single record with the most common DNA and genes. Clone size and V and J calls follow TCRdb, not the original study. A total of around 170,000 distinct CDR3 sequences appear in this sample, 30% to 45% of them only once. Clones ranked in the top ten supply approximately 6.3% of the sample.

V is cut by 5 bases and J by 1 base, and the space between the germline ends is 11 bases. The CDR3 measures 14 amino acids from cysteine to phenylalanine. The read is trimmed to its CDR3 DNA, 42 bases read in frame from base 1. Sequences SGHTA (CDR1) and FQGNSA (CDR2) are obtained from the germline V gene. This clonotype was found many times. It has no known antigen specificity. Per-nucleotide qualities are absent, and no much larger clonotype sits a single base away. Ophthalmopathy patients had moderately to severely active disease, Clinical Activity Score of at least 3, NOSPECS grade of at least 4, and disease duration under 3 months. Patients with other autoimmune diseases, uncontrolled infections, pregnancy or lactation were excluded from the study. Diagnosis was based on clinical symptoms, serum thyroxine, TRAb, thyroid ultrasound and orbital computed tomography. Using Ficoll-Paque density gradient centrifugation, PBMCs were isolated from over 8.5 ml of fresh peripheral blood. Total RNA was extracted using Trizol reagent, and RNA quality was checked on an Agilent 2100 Bioanalyzer.

Overall results and qualifications from the work: Most expanded thyroid clonotypes with a frequency above 0.001 also appeared in blood, which suggests that blood repertoires may reflect the immune response in the thyroid. In cross-validation, the 13-signature model distinguished ophthalmopathy from stable hyperthyroidism with just over 85% sensitivity and around 82% specificity, and in the test set the corresponding values were roughly 80% and 76%. No statistical method was used to predetermine the sample size, and group allocation was not hidden from the investigators. In validation, the model predicted ophthalmopathy progression with 70.59% sensitivity and roughly 78% specificity; some 13 predicted patients were CT-confirmed with GO in a median of about 7.1 months.

This clonotype originated in a woman in her forties with Graves' ophthalmopathy. Donor details come from another sample of the same person, matched by shared clones. The rearranged segments are TRBV7-2 and TRBJ1-1; TRBD1 is a possible D gene, resting on 6 matching bases. The sample consisted of peripheral blood. The CDR3 region has the sequence CASSKQGSNTEAFF. The nucleotides read TGTGCCAGCAGCAAACAGGGCTCGAACACTGAAGCTTTCTTT.